This TCR beta chain is from a study of cytomegalovirus exposure and HLA in healthy donors. CDR1 MNHEY and CDR2 SVGAGI come from the germline V gene. This CDR3 is built from 13 residues. The germline V and J ends were trimmed by 11 bases and 10 bases, with 18 bases remaining between them. Study conclusions and caveats: Looking again later, the authors saw that most CMV-associated TCR beta chains seemed HLA-restricted. Per a prior analysis, the majority of TCR beta V segments were productive roughly 87% or roughly 30% of the time.

Donors likely had unrecorded immune exposures despite being nominally healthy when sampled. 60 Vbeta and 13 Jbeta primers were used in PCR. The table came from immunoSEQ multiplex PCR; TCRdb's copy has only in-frame clones and leaves some out. The sample consists of about 150,000 clones, over 70% of them appearing once. Concerning this clone itself: Its cognate antigen is unknown.

What was sequenced was PBMCs. The sequence came from a man aged 25-40 years in good health and CMV-seronegative. V is TRBV6-5 and J is TRBJ1-6, with D maybe TRBD1 (6 bases). The CDR3 here is CAAAQGEGSPLHF. The CDR3 nucleotides read TGTGCCGCCGCACAGGGTGAGGGCTCACCCCTCCACTTT.